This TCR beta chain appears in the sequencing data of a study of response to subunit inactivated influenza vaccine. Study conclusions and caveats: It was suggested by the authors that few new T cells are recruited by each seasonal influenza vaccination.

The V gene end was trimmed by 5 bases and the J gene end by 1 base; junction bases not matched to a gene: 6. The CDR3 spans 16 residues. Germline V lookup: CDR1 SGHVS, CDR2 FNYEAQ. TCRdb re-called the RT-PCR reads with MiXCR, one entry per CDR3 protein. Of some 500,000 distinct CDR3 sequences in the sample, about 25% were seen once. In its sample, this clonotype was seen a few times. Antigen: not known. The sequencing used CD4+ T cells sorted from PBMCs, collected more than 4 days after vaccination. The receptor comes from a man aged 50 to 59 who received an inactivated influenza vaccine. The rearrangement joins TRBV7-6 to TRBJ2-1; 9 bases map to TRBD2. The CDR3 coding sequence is TGTGCCAGCAGCCACCGACTAGCGGCTTCCTACAATGAGCAGTTCTTC. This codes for CASSHRLAASYNEQFF.